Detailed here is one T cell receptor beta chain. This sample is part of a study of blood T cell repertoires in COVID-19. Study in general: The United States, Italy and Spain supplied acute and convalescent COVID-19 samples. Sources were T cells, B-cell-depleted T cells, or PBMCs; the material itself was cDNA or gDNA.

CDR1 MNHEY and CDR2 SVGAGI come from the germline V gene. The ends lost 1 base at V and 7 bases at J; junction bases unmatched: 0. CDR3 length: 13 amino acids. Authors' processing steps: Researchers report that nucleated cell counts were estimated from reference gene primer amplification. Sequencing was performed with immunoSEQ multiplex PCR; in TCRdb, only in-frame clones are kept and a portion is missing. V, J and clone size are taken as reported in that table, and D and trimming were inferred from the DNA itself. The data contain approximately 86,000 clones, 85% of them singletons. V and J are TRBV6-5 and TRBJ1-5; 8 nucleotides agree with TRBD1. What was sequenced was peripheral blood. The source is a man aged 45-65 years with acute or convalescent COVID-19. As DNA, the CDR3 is TGTGCCAGCAGTTACTACAGGGGGCAGCCCCAGCATTTT. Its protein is CASSYYRGQPQHF.